The 20 T cell receptor beta chains below come from one sample, sequenced in a study of shared clonotypes between healthy human individuals. Profiled with immunoSEQ multiplex PCR; TCRdb holds only in-frame clones, not every one. The sample lists roughly 2,500,000 clones, over 85% occurring once. The sample taken for sequencing was naive CD4+ T cells from PBMCs. Subset: CD45RA+ positively selected. Receptor source: a man younger than 30 in good health. Some clones in this sample may be carry-over from other donors' samples.

The chain uses TRBV6-1 and TRBJ2-2, with 7 bases identical to TRBD2. Germline loops: CDR1 MNHNS, CDR2 SASEGT. CDR3 length equals 15 residues. The V and J ends lost 10 bases and 0 bases, in that order; junction bases with no gene match: 8. This CDR3 is CATGGTAANTGELFF. The CDR3 coding sequence is TGTGCCACCGGGGGGACGGCCGCGAACACCGGGGAGCTGTTTTTT.

On this clone itself: Other DNA variants within this sample encode the same CDR3. The chain combines TRBV2 with TRBJ2-2; the D is unclear. Trimming took 6 bases from V and 2 from J, leaving 4 bases between them. The germline V gene has CDR1 SNHLY and CDR2 FYNNEI. The CDR3 totals 12 residues. CDR3 coding DNA: TGTGCCAGCAGGAGAAACACCGGGGAGCTGTTTTTT. Protein: CASRRNTGELFF.

A remark on this clone: Other nucleotide sequences in the sample specify the same CDR3. CDR3 nucleotide sequence: TGCGCCAGCAGCTTGGTGGACAGCTATGGCTACACCTTC. Translation: CASSLVDSYGYTF. V is TRBV5-1 and J is TRBJ1-2; TRBD1 might be the D (6 bases). Germline CDR1 and CDR2: SGHRS and YFSETQ. CDR3 length equals 13 residues. The V end was cut by 0 bases, the J end by 4 bases, with 7 bases between. Together with reference TRBV5-1 and TRBJ1-2, the CDR3 gives the full variable domain: KAGVTQTPRYLIKTRGQQVTLSCSPISGHRSVSWYQQTPGQGLQFLFEYFSETQRNKGNFPGRFSGRQFSNSRSEMNVSTLELGDSALYLCASSLVDSYGYTFGSGTRLTVV.

This clone was detected once. J is TRBJ2-1 and V is TRBV2; D might be TRBD1 (6 bases). The V gene's germline CDR1 is SNHLY and CDR2 FYNNEI. The CDR3 spans 11 residues. V dropped 6 bases and J dropped 10 bases, with 10 bases sitting between them. CDR3 in amino acids: CASSPRGEQFF. The CDR3 nucleotides are TGTGCCAGCAGCCCAAGGGGGGAGCAGTTCTTC.

Note on this clone: Other DNA sequences of this sample code for an identical CDR3. This chain joins TRBV5-1 and TRBJ2-1, with D perhaps given as TRBD1 or TRBD2 (5 bases each). Trimming cost V 0 bases and J 0 bases, with 7 bases left between them. CDR3 length equals 15 residues. Germline CDR1 reads SGHRS; CDR2 reads YFSETQ. The DNA of the CDR3 is TGCGCCAGCAGCTTGGTTGGGGGCTCCTACAATGAGCAGTTCTTC. Translation gives CASSLVGGSYNEQFF.

The sample holds a few counts of this clone. The CDR3 nucleotides are TGTGCCAGCGTTGGGACACCCCATCAGCCCCAGCATTTT. It encodes CASVGTPHQPQHF. The chain carries TRBV28 and TRBJ1-5; a weak D match, TRBD1 (6 bases). From germline, CDR1 is MDHEN and CDR2 SYDVKM. The CDR3 sequence is 13 residues long. The V end was cut by 8 bases, the J end by 5 bases, with 13 bases between.

This rearrangement joins TRBV7-2 to TRBJ2-1; maybe TRBD2 (5 bases). V lost 6 bases, J lost 0 bases, and 12 bases lay in between. The CDR3 runs to 15 residues. Per germline, CDR1 SGHTA and CDR2 FQGNSA. CDR3: CASRLDPSSYNEQFF. CDR3 nucleotides: TGTGCCAGCAGACTAGACCCGAGCTCCTACAATGAGCAGTTCTTC.

For this clone: In the same sample, other DNA sequences code for this CDR3. The genes are TRBV20-1 and TRBJ2-7, with D unresolved. Germline loops: CDR1 DFQATT, CDR2 SNEGSKA (reference sequence). Trimming pared 6 bases from V and 2 bases from J, leaving 8 bases between. This CDR3 region has 11 residues. The CDR3 region is CSARTAYEQYF. In DNA form, the CDR3 reads TGCAGTGCCCGAACTGCCTACGAGCAGTACTTC.

V is TRBV5-4 and J is TRBJ2-7; D perhaps matches TRBD2 (5 bases). Germline V gene data show CDR1 as SGHNT and CDR2 as YYREEE (reference sequence). The CDR3 consists of 12 residues. V lost 6 bases, J lost 5 bases, and 12 bases lay in between. CDR3 loop: CASTSPGNEQYF. CDR3 bases: TGTGCCAGCACTTCACCGGGGAACGAGCAGTACTTC.

V and J are TRBV5-6 and TRBJ1-1; D perhaps matches TRBD1 (5 bases). CDR1 SGHDT and CDR2 YYEEEE come from the germline V gene. CDR3 length equals 14 residues. V lost 2 bases to trimming and J lost 3 bases, with 11 bases between them. The CDR3: CASSLRGSDTEAFF. The CDR3 DNA is TGTGCCAGCAGCTTAAGGGGATCCGACACTGAAGCTTTCTTT. Full variable domain (outside the CDR3, taken from reference TRBV5-6 and TRBJ1-1): DAGVTQSPTHLIKTRGQQVTLRCSPKSGHDTVSWYQQALGQGPQFIFQYYEEEERQRGNFPDRFSGHQFPNYSSELNVNALLLGDSALYLCASSLRGSDTEAFFGQGTRLTVV.

This chain connects TRBV4-1 to TRBJ1-5; D is uncertain. The CDR3 extends over 13 amino acids. In germline, CDR1 is MGHRA, CDR2 YSYEKL. V was pared by 1 base and J by 7 bases, with 8 bases between. The CDR3 spells CASSQAEGQPQHF. Here the CDR3 DNA reads TGCGCCAGCAGCCAAGCGGAAGGACAGCCCCAGCATTTT.

The chain carries TRBV9 and TRBJ2-5; D is uncertain. This CDR3 is built from 13 residues. Germline assignment: CDR1 SGDLS and CDR2 YYNGEE. The ends were cut back, 0 bases at V and 7 bases at J, with 10 bases in the middle. The CDR3: CASSVEDRRTQYF. The CDR3 coding sequence is TGTGCCAGCAGCGTAGAGGACCGCCGGACCCAGTACTTC.

The chain links TRBV7-3 to TRBJ2-1; 9 positions agree with TRBD2. The CDR3 covers 16 residues. CDR1 SGHTA and CDR2 FQGTGA come from the germline V gene. V lost 5 bases and J lost 10; bases outside the gene matches: 15. The CDR3 spells CASSAQGSGSIGEQFF. Here the CDR3 DNA reads TGTGCCAGCAGCGCCCAGGGTAGCGGGAGTATCGGCGAGCAGTTCTTC.

CDR3 DNA sequence: TGTGCCAGCAGCTTAGCTGGGGCTAGCGCGACCCAAGAGACCCAGTACTTC. Translation gives CASSLAGASATQETQYF. The chain combines TRBV7-9 with TRBJ2-5; a weak D match, TRBD2 (6 bases). The V end lost 0 bases, the J end lost 1 base, and 15 bases lay between the germline ends. In germline, CDR1 is SEHNR, CDR2 FQNEAQ (reference sequence). The CDR3 loop spans 17 amino acids.

The chain combines TRBV9 with TRBJ1-1, with 10 nucleotides matching TRBD1. Germline V lookup: CDR1 SGDLS, CDR2 YYNGEE. V lost 4 bases to trimming and J lost 4 bases; unmatched junction nucleotides: 4. This CDR3 contains 14 residues. The CDR3 region has the DNA TGTGCCAGCAGCACGGGACAGGGGACCACTGAAGCTTTCTTT. Its translation: CASSTGQGTTEAFF.

V gene TRBV7-2 combines with J gene TRBJ1-2; no reliable D call. The CDR3 runs to 12 residues. Trimming left V 5 bases short and J 4 bases short, with 8 bases between. Germline V gene sequence: CDR1 SGHTA, CDR2 FQGNSA. The CDR3 DNA is TGTGCCAGCAGCCTACTTCCCTATGGCTACACCTTC. Protein sequence: CASSLLPYGYTF.

The V and J genes are TRBV7-9 and TRBJ2-3, with 12 nucleotides matching TRBD2. V lost 3 bases, J lost 2 bases, and 3 bases stayed unmatched. Germline values: CDR1 SEHNR, CDR2 FQNEAQ (reference sequence). The CDR3 totals 16 residues. The CDR3 spells CASSFLAGGVTDTQYF. The CDR3 DNA reads TGTGCCAGCAGCTTTCTAGCGGGGGGGGTCACAGATACGCAGTATTTT.

This chain links TRBV5-1 with TRBJ2-7, with TRBD1 identical over 8 bases. This CDR3 comprises 15 residues. Germline V gene data show CDR1 as SGHRS and CDR2 as YFSETQ. V gave up 1 base and J gave up 3 bases; unmatched junction bases: 6. The chain's CDR3 is CASSLRVQGDYEQYF. Here the CDR3 DNA reads TGCGCCAGCAGCTTGAGGGTACAGGGGGACTACGAGCAGTACTTC.

This chain links TRBV9 with TRBJ2-1; TRBD1 matches 7 bases. V shed 3 bases and J 9 bases; nucleotides not matched to a gene: 6. The CDR3 loop spans 13 amino acids. Germline CDR1 reads SGDLS; CDR2 reads YYNGEE. The CDR3 loop is CASSATQGTEQFF. DNA for the CDR3: TGTGCCAGCAGCGCGACACAGGGGACTGAGCAGTTCTTC.

A note on this clone: One junction end does not reproduce the germline sequence, and a read error may be involved. The CDR3: CASSTANTEAFF. For the CDR3, the DNA is TGCGCCAGCAGTACGGCGAACACTGAAGCTTTCTTT. The chain links TRBV7-9 to TRBJ1-1, with no clear D. This CDR3 is built from 12 residues. Germline V gene lookup returns CDR1 SEHNR and CDR2 FQNEAQ (reference sequence).